Below, 28 T cell receptor beta chains from the same sample are listed, as sequenced in a study of control samples from healthy donors and cancer patients. Data came from immunoSEQ multiplex PCR; TCRdb stores just in-frame clones and leaves some out. The listing records about 190,000 clones. The specimen sequenced was blood. The receptors originated from a woman in her 30s in good health.

This chain connects TRBV9 to TRBJ2-3, with 8 nucleotides matching TRBD2. The CDR3 runs 16 residues. Germline values: CDR1 SGDLS, CDR2 YYNGEE. With V trimmed by 0 bases and J by 2 bases, 5 bases remained unmatched. In DNA, the CDR3 is TGTGCCAGCAGCGTAGTTGAACTAGCGGCCACAGATACGCAGTATTTT. Translation: CASSVVELAATDTQYF. Combining the CDR3 with reference TRBV9 and TRBJ2-3 gives the whole variable domain DSGVTQTPKHLITATGQRVTLRCSPRSGDLSVYWYQQSLDQGLQFLIQYYNGEERAKGNILERFSAQQFPDLHSELNLSSLELGDSALYFCASSVVELAATDTQYFGPGTRLTVL.

The rearrangement links TRBV18 to TRBJ1-1; D remains ambiguous. CDR3 size: 15 residues. Germline loops: CDR1 KGHSH, CDR2 LQKENI. V lost 3 bases to trimming and J lost 0 bases, with 11 bases between them. CDR3: CASSPPEFMNTEAFF. The CDR3 DNA follows: TGTGCCAGCTCACCTCCAGAGTTCATGAACACTGAAGCTTTCTTT.

V is TRBV28 and J is TRBJ1-6; D is undetermined. This CDR3 is 16 amino acids long. CDR1 is MDHEN and CDR2 is SYDVKM in the germline V gene. The V and J ends lost 5 bases and 0 bases respectively, with 11 bases between them. This chain's CDR3 is CASSPETGSYNSPLHF. CDR3 sequence (DNA): TGTGCCAGCAGTCCAGAGACCGGCTCCTATAATTCACCCCTCCACTTT.

The chain combines TRBV7-9 with TRBJ1-4; 8 bases align to TRBD1. With V trimmed by 5 bases and J by 4 bases, 3 bases remained unmatched. Germline CDR1 reads SEHNR; CDR2 reads FQNEAQ (reference sequence). This CDR3 has 14 residues. This CDR3 is CASSDRGFNEKLFF. The CDR3 bases are TGTGCCAGCAGCGACAGGGGCTTTAATGAAAAACTGTTTTTT.

The chain carries TRBV28 and TRBJ1-2; 10 bases map to TRBD1. The CDR3 spans 14 residues. J gave up 5 bases and V 6 bases, and 6 bases lay outside the gene matches. Germline-derived CDR1 and CDR2 are MDHEN and SYDVKM. DNA for the CDR3: TGTGCCAGCAGGGGAGGACAGGGGGTTTATGGCTACACCTTC. Protein product: CASRGGQGVYGYTF.

This chain connects TRBV19 to TRBJ1-5; D is possibly TRBD1 (5 bases). Germline loops: CDR1 LNHDA, CDR2 SQIVND (reference sequence). The CDR3 consists of 17 residues. Trimming took off 1 base at V and 4 bases at J, with 17 bases between the two ends. CDR3 amino acids: CASSIAWPGRGNQPQHF. Here the CDR3 DNA reads TGTGCCAGTAGTATAGCGTGGCCGGGACGGGGGAATCAGCCCCAGCATTTT.

The chain couples TRBV3-1 (or the pseudogene TRBV3-2) to TRBJ1-1; TRBD1 is a possible D gene (5 bases). The CDR3 consists of 13 residues. The ends were cut back, 2 bases at V and 8 bases at J, with 12 bases in the middle. The germline gives CDR1 LGHDT, CDR2 YNNKEL (reference sequence). In nucleotides, the CDR3 is TGTGCCAGCAGCCAAATTCCAGGGCGAGAAGCTTTCTTT. Translated: CASSQIPGREAFF.

The J gene is TRBJ1-2, the V gene TRBV4-1; 9 nucleotides agree with TRBD1. V was pared by 3 bases and J by 6 bases, with 5 bases of the junction left unmatched. This CDR3 spans 14 amino acids. Germline CDR1 is MGHRA and CDR2 is YSYEKL. CDR3 protein: CASSQLTGGDGYTF. The DNA for the CDR3 is TGCGCCAGCAGCCAGTTGACAGGGGGAGATGGCTACACCTTC.

The rearrangement links TRBV18 to TRBJ1-3; D call uncertain. V gave up 4 bases and J gave up 7 bases, with 8 bases separating them. The CDR3 is made up of 12 amino acids. Germline CDR1 reads KGHSH; CDR2 reads LQKENI. The CDR3 here is CASSLAGNTIYF. The DNA for the CDR3 is TGTGCCAGCTCACTCGCCGGGAACACCATATATTTT.

J is TRBJ1-2 and V is TRBV24-1; the D gene is possibly TRBD1 (6 bases). Trimming removed 5 bases from V and 4 bases from J, with 13 bases in between. Germline-derived CDR1 and CDR2 are KGHDR and SFDVKD. This CDR3 spans 14 amino acids. Here the CDR3 reads CATSAGAPGYGYTF. For the CDR3, the DNA is TGTGCCACCAGTGCGGGGGCGCCCGGCTATGGCTACACCTTC.

The chain carries TRBV29-1 and TRBJ2-5, with D possibly being TRBD2 (6 bases). Trimming left V 1 base short and J 3 bases short, with 15 bases between. From germline, CDR1 is SQVTM and CDR2 ANQGSEA. The CDR3 sequence is 15 residues long. For the CDR3, the DNA is TGCAGCGTTGAAGGGGGGGAACCTCCAAAAGAGACCCAGTACTTC. This encodes CSVEGGEPPKETQYF.

The rearrangement joins TRBV30 to TRBJ2-3, with D uncertain. Deletions cut 0 bases from V and 0 bases from J, with 7 bases between. The germline CDR1 and CDR2 sequences are GTSNPN and SVGIG (reference sequence). The CDR3 runs 14 residues. The CDR3 region has the DNA TGTGCCTGGAGTGTCACAAGTAGCACAGATACGCAGTATTTT. Translation gives CAWSVTSSTDTQYF.

This chain uses TRBV6-4 with TRBJ1-5; no clear D gene. The germline V gene encodes CDR1 MRHNA and CDR2 SNTAGT. The CDR3 contains 13 residues. V lost 4 bases and J lost 1, with 5 bases in between. The CDR3 sequence is CASSVRSNQPQHF. In DNA, the CDR3 is TGTGCCAGCAGTGTCAGGAGCAATCAGCCCCAGCATTTT.

This chain uses TRBV2 with TRBJ1-5; the D is unclear. CDR1 is SNHLY and CDR2 is FYNNEI in the germline V gene. With 3 bases removed from V and 6 bases from J, the gap between germline ends came to 3 bases. This CDR3 region has 11 residues. The CDR3 region has the DNA TGTGCCAGCAGTGATGGTCAGCCCCAGCATTTT. It translates to CASSDGQPQHF.

The rearrangement joins TRBV5-1 to TRBJ1-2; D ambiguous. The ends were cut back, 0 bases at V and 0 bases at J, with 9 bases in the middle. Germline CDR1 reads SGHRS; CDR2 reads YFSETQ. The CDR3 has 15 residues. This chain's CDR3 is CASSLGGGTNYGYTF. The CDR3 DNA sequence: TGCGCCAGCAGCTTGGGTGGAGGAACTAACTATGGCTACACCTTC.

The gene calls are TRBV27 and TRBJ2-3; the match to TRBD1 covers 8 bases. The CDR3 is 16 residues long. After removal of 3 bases from V and 4 bases from J, the junction contained 9 bases not matched to a gene. Germline V gene lookup returns CDR1 MNHEY and CDR2 SMNVEV (reference sequence). CDR3: CASSLAWQGASDTQYF. For the CDR3, the DNA is TGTGCCAGCAGTTTGGCGTGGCAGGGGGCTTCAGATACGCAGTATTTT.

The chain has TRBV5-1 and TRBJ1-1; 7 nucleotides line up with TRBD1. Germline V gene sequence: CDR1 SGHRS, CDR2 YFSETQ. The length of the CDR3 is 14 residues. The V gene end was trimmed by 3 bases and the J gene end by 1 base; junction bases not matched to a gene: 3. The CDR3, as DNA: TGCGCCAGCAGCTATGGGACAGCGAACACTGAAGCTTTCTTT. Protein product: CASSYGTANTEAFF.

The chain uses TRBV5-1 and TRBJ1-2; the D is unclear. This CDR3 is 13 amino acids long. V was trimmed by 3 bases and J by 8 bases, leaving 14 bases between them. Germline V lookup: CDR1 SGHRS, CDR2 YFSETQ. This chain's CDR3 is CASSYGRGSGYTF. CDR3 nucleotide sequence: TGCGCCAGCAGCTATGGGCGAGGAAGCGGCTACACCTTC.

The chain is built from TRBV2 and TRBJ1-2; D gene unclear. V lost 11 bases and J 2 bases, leaving 12 bases between the germline ends. There are 12 residues in the CDR3. The germline V gene has CDR1 SNHLY and CDR2 FYNNEI. The CDR3 DNA is TGTGCCCTTACGGAACAGAACTATGGCTACACCTTC. Its translation: CALTEQNYGYTF.

This chain connects TRBV27 to TRBJ1-5; possibly TRBD1 for D (5 bases). This CDR3 is built from 13 residues. Germline loops: CDR1 MNHEY, CDR2 SMNVEV (reference sequence). V was cut by 6 bases and J by 7 bases, with 13 bases left in between. The chain's CDR3 is CASSPVGVQPQHF. CDR3 DNA sequence: TGTGCCAGCAGCCCGGTAGGGGTCCAGCCCCAGCATTTT.

The chain employs TRBV5-1 and TRBJ1-6; 9 positions agree with TRBD1. The germline V gene has CDR1 SGHRS and CDR2 YFSETQ. The CDR3 covers 16 residues. V lost 0 bases, J lost 8 bases, and 6 bases stayed unmatched. The CDR3: CASSLDFGQGYSPLHF. The DNA of the CDR3 is TGCGCCAGCAGCTTGGACTTCGGACAGGGGTATTCACCCCTCCACTTT.

The rearrangement joins TRBV12-3 or TRBV12-4 to TRBJ2-7; D is ambiguous. V was trimmed by 5 bases and J by 0 bases, leaving 8 bases between them. The CDR3 length is 13 residues. In nucleotides, the CDR3 is TGTGCCAGCAGTCCGAGGACCTCCTACGAGCAGTACTTC. Protein product: CASSPRTSYEQYF.

The chain combines TRBV7-2 with TRBJ1-2, with D perhaps TRBD1 (6 bases). The germline V gene has CDR1 SGHTA and CDR2 FQGNSA. V gave up 2 bases and J gave up 3 bases, with 10 bases separating them. The CDR3 contains 14 residues. CDR3 protein: CASSLIGGDYGYTF. Written as DNA, the CDR3 is TGTGCCAGCAGCTTAATCGGGGGCGACTATGGCTACACCTTC.

The chain couples TRBV4-1 to TRBJ1-1, with D tentatively TRBD1 (6 bases). Trimming removed 4 bases from V and 1 base from J, with 13 bases in between. This CDR3 is built from 15 residues. Germline CDR1 and CDR2: MGHRA and YSYEKL. The CDR3 bases are TGCGCCAGCAGCCGAGATGACAGGACGAACACTGAAGCTTTCTTT. This translates into CASSRDDRTNTEAFF.

The chain couples TRBV6-2 or TRBV6-3 to TRBJ2-7; D could derive from TRBD1 or TRBD2 (5 bases each). CDR3 length: 18 residues. V dropped 2 bases and J dropped 3 bases, with 23 bases sitting between them. Germline CDR1 is MNHEY and CDR2 is SVGEGT. The CDR3 bases are TGTGCCAGCAGTTACGGTCCGGGACCACAGGTCATCCGCTACGAGCAGTACTTC. Amino acids: CASSYGPGPQVIRYEQYF.

The chain has TRBV11-2 and TRBJ1-5; 9 bases align to TRBD1. Germline CDR1 and CDR2: SGHAT and FQNNGV. V dropped 5 bases and J dropped 7; count of bases not matched to a gene: 9. The CDR3 covers 15 residues. CDR3 amino acids: CASSLTGGFGQPQHF. CDR3 nucleotide sequence: TGTGCCAGCAGCCTTACAGGGGGCTTTGGACAGCCCCAGCATTTT.

The rearrangement links TRBV5-1 to TRBJ2-7; 10 positions agree with TRBD2. Germline V CDR1 and CDR2: SGHRS, YFSETQ. J gave up 5 bases and V 3 bases, and 5 bases lay outside the gene matches. There are 14 residues in the CDR3. CDR3 sequence reads: CASSSATSGDEQYF. For the CDR3, the DNA is TGCGCCAGCAGCTCGGCTACTAGCGGGGACGAGCAGTACTTC.

V usage is TRBV6-5 and J usage is TRBJ1-4; 8 bases are shared with TRBD1. V was clipped by 2 bases and J by 0 bases; unmatched bases: 2. The CDR3 consists of 16 residues. Germline CDR1 and CDR2: MNHEY and SVGAGI. The CDR3 spells CASSYRQGTTNEKLFF. CDR3 nucleotide sequence: TGTGCCAGCAGTTACAGACAGGGGACAACTAATGAAAAACTGTTTTTT.